The entry that follows covers one T cell receptor (beta chain) sequence. Other nucleotide sequences from this sample produce the same CDR3. Germline CDR1 and CDR2: MDHEN and SYDVKM. The CDR3 contains 14 residues. With 4 bases removed from V and 0 bases from J, the gap between germline ends came to 7 bases. As originally analysed: The authors estimated nucleated cell counts from reference gene primer amplification. Profiled with immunoSEQ multiplex PCR; TCRdb holds only in-frame clones, not every one. Clone size and the V and J calls come from that table; the DNA yielded D and trimming. The data hold roughly 15,000 clones, with over 80% observed a single time. The sample comes from a study of blood T cell repertoires in COVID-19. Study-level information: Acute-phase and convalescent COVID-19 samples originated in the United States, Italy and Spain. Nucleic acid was either cDNA or gDNA, and it came from T cells, B-cell-depleted T cells, or PBMCs.

The rearrangement links TRBV28 to TRBJ2-1; D may be TRBD2 (6 bases). The origin of this receptor is a man between 50 and 59 years old with active COVID-19. The sample comprised peripheral blood. DNA for the CDR3: TGTGCCAGCAGTTATAGCGGCTCCTACAATGAGCAGTTCTTC. Translated: CASSYSGSYNEQFF.